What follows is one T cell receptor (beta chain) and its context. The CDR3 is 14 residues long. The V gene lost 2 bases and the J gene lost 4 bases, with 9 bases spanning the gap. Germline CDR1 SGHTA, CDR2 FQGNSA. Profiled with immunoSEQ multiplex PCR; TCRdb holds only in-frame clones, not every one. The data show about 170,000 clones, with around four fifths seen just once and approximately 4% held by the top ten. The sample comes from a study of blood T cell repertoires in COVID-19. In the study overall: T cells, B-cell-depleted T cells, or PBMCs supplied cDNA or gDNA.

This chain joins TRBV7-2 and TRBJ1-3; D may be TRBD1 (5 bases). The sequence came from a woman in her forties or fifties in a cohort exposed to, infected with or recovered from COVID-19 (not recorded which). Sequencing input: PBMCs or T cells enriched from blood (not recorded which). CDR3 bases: TGTGCCAGCAGCTTATATGGGGCCGGAAACACCATATATTTT. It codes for CASSLYGAGNTIYF. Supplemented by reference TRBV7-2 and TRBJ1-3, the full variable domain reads GAGVSQSPSNKVTEKGKDVELRCDPISGHTALYWYRQSLGQGLEFLIYFQGNSAPDKSGLPSDRFSAERTGGSVSTLTIQRTQQEDSAVYLCASSLYGAGNTIYFGEGSWLTVV.